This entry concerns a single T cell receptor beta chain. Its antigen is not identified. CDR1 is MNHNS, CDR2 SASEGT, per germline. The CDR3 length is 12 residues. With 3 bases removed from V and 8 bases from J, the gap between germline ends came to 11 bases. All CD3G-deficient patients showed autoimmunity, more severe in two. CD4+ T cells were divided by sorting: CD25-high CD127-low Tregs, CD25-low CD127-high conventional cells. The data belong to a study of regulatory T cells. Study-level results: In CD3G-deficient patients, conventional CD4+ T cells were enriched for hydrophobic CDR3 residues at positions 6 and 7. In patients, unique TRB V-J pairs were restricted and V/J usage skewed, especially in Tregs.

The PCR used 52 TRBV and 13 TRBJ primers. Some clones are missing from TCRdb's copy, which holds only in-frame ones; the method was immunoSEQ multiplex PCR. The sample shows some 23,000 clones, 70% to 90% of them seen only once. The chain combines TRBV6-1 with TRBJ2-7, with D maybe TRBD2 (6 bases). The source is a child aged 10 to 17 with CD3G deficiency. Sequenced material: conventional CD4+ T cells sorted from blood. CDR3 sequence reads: CASSETRVQQYF. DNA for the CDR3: TGTGCCAGCAGTGAGACTAGGGTTCAGCAGTACTTC.